A single sample is the source of the 32 T cell receptor beta chains below, sequenced in a study of control samples from healthy donors and cancer patients. Some clones are missing from TCRdb's copy, which holds only in-frame ones; the method was immunoSEQ multiplex PCR. The data hold about 220,000 clones, with around 94% observed a single time. Sequenced material: blood. The source is a man aged 50 to 60 in good health.

In nucleotides, the CDR3 is TGTGCCAGCACCGCGCTCGGGTCTGGACAGGGCTCCTACAATGAGCAGTTCTTC. It yields the protein CASTALGSGQGSYNEQFF. This rearrangement joins TRBV7-2 to TRBJ2-1, with 8 positions matching TRBD1. Germline V CDR1 and CDR2: SGHTA, FQGNSA. The V segment lost 7 bases and the J segment 0 bases; nucleotides outside the gene matches: 14. The CDR3 sequence is 18 residues long.

The CDR3 nucleotides read TGTGCCAGCAGCTCCACGGAGGGGGGGGCCGGTGGAGATACGCAGTATTTT. Translated, it gives CASSSTEGGAGGDTQYF. This chain joins TRBV7-8 and TRBJ2-3; tentative D call: TRBD2 (7 bases). Germline values: CDR1 SGHVS, CDR2 FQNEAQ. The CDR3 spans 17 residues. The germline V and J ends were trimmed by 4 bases and 5 bases, with 22 bases remaining between them.

CDR3 amino acids: CASSRQGGSNTIYF. The CDR3 DNA reads TGTGCCAGCAGCCGACAGGGTGGTAGCAACACCATATATTTT. J is TRBJ1-3 and V is TRBV5-6; 7 nucleotides align to TRBD1. J lost 7 bases, V lost 4 bases, and 8 bases had no gene match. Germline V gene sequence: CDR1 SGHDT, CDR2 YYEEEE. CDR3 size: 14 residues. Variable domain in full (rest from reference TRBV5-6 and TRBJ1-3): DAGVTQSPTHLIKTRGQQVTLRCSPKSGHDTVSWYQQALGQGPQFIFQYYEEEERQRGNFPDRFSGHQFPNYSSELNVNALLLGDSALYLCASSRQGGSNTIYFGEGSWLTVV.

This sequence joins TRBV7-2 and TRBJ1-4, with TRBD1 as a possible D gene (6 bases). The CDR3 has 16 amino acids. The V and J ends lost 5 bases and 0 bases respectively, with 13 bases between them. Germline V gene lookup returns CDR1 SGHTA and CDR2 FQGNSA. Written as DNA, the CDR3 is TGTGCCAGCAGCCCACTTTCAGGGGCAACTAATGAAAAACTGTTTTTT. Protein: CASSPLSGATNEKLFF. The whole variable domain, remainder taken from reference TRBV7-2 and TRBJ1-4, is GAGVSQSPSNKVTEKGKDVELRCDPISGHTALYWYRQSLGQGLEFLIYFQGNSAPDKSGLPSDRFSAERTGGSVSTLTIQRTQQEDSAVYLCASSPLSGATNEKLFFGSGTQLSVL.

In its sample, this clone was seen once. The chain has TRBV18 and TRBJ1-2, with D uncertain. This CDR3 comprises 13 residues. Germline CDR1 and CDR2: KGHSH and LQKENI. The V end lost 5 bases, the J end lost 0 bases, and 7 bases lay between the germline ends. The CDR3 loop is CASSEHPNYGYTF. For the CDR3, the DNA is TGTGCCAGCTCAGAGCACCCTAACTATGGCTACACCTTC.

The V gene is TRBV7-9, the J gene TRBJ1-6, with 8 bases fitting TRBD1. Germline V gene data show CDR1 as SEHNR and CDR2 as FQNEAQ (reference sequence). With V trimmed by 5 bases and J by 11 bases, 8 bases remained unmatched. The CDR3 contains 14 residues. The CDR3 nucleotides are TGTGCCAGCAGCCAGGGGGCCTCCAGTGCACCCCTCCACTTT. Translation: CASSQGASSAPLHF.

This chain joins TRBV30 and TRBJ2-3; 12 bases map to TRBD2. The germline CDR1 and CDR2 sequences are GTSNPN and SVGIG (reference sequence). The junction had 13 bases not matched to a gene; V was cut back by 0 bases and J by 6 bases. The CDR3 contains 18 residues. The CDR3 sequence is CAWSVPHLSTSGGDTQYF. As DNA, the CDR3 is TGTGCCTGGAGTGTCCCCCACCTAAGTACTAGCGGGGGGGATACGCAGTATTTT.

A single count supports this clone. The chain has TRBV6-5 and TRBJ2-7; TRBD1 is a possible D gene (6 bases). Trimming pared 4 bases from V and 0 bases from J, leaving 13 bases between. CDR3 length: 15 residues. Germline CDR1 reads MNHEY; CDR2 reads SVGAGI. CDR3 residues: CASSSYGQLSYEQYF. The DNA for the CDR3 is TGTGCCAGCAGTTCCTACGGACAGCTCTCCTACGAGCAGTACTTC.

The table lists this clone with a count of one. The chain has TRBV19 and TRBJ1-4; maybe TRBD1 (5 bases). Germline CDR1 LNHDA, CDR2 SQIVND (reference sequence). V was clipped by 3 bases and J by 8 bases, with 13 bases between them. CDR3 length: 14 residues. The CDR3 loop reads CASSILGTAEKLFF. The CDR3 coding sequence is TGTGCCAGTAGTATTCTCGGGACGGCAGAAAAACTGTTTTTT.

CDR3 DNA: TGTGCCAGCAGCACACAAGGAGGTCACACTGAAGCTTTCTTT. Its translation: CASSTQGGHTEAFF. V and J are TRBV7-9 and TRBJ1-1; D gene uncertain. V was trimmed by 5 bases and J by 3 bases, leaving 13 bases between them. The CDR3 is 14 residues long. Germline CDR1 reads SEHNR; CDR2 reads FQNEAQ (reference sequence).

In its sample, this clone was seen a few times. The V and J genes are TRBV6-5 and TRBJ1-3; 9 nucleotides match TRBD1. The V gene's germline CDR1 is MNHEY and CDR2 SVGAGI. The CDR3 loop spans 15 amino acids. With 6 bases clipped from V and 3 bases from J, the junction kept 6 bases outside the gene matches. DNA of the CDR3: TGTGCCAGCAGCGAGACAGGGGGATATGGAAACACCATATATTTT. This translates into CASSETGGYGNTIYF.

The V and J genes are TRBV7-3 and TRBJ1-4; the D is unclear. CDR3 size: 14 residues. The ends were cut back, 2 bases at V and 8 bases at J, with 12 bases in the middle. Germline lookup yields CDR1 SGHTA and CDR2 FQGTGA. The chain's CDR3 is CASSLPGSGEKLFF. CDR3 coding DNA: TGTGCCAGCAGCTTACCGGGGTCTGGGGAAAAACTGTTTTTT.

The chain combines TRBV19 with TRBJ1-2, with 8 bases matching TRBD1. V shed 5 bases, J shed 6 bases, and the junction held 11 bases outside the gene matches. This CDR3 region has 15 residues. Germline CDR1 and CDR2: LNHDA and SQIVND (reference sequence). The CDR3 is CASSPYQGAENGYTF. The CDR3 region has the DNA TGTGCCAGTAGTCCCTACCAGGGGGCGGAAAATGGCTACACCTTC.

This chain uses TRBV28 with TRBJ1-1; D uncertain. The CDR3 has 16 amino acids. Germline CDR1 MDHEN, CDR2 SYDVKM. The ends were cut back, 3 bases at V and 1 base at J, with 15 bases in the middle. The CDR3 bases are TGTGCCAGCAGTTTGGTACCGGGTGCGGGGAACACTGAAGCTTTCTTT. Encoded protein: CASSLVPGAGNTEAFF.

The gene calls are TRBV19 and TRBJ1-2; unclear D gene. Germline V gives CDR1 LNHDA, CDR2 SQIVND (reference sequence). The V and J ends lost 4 bases and 0 bases respectively, with 9 bases between them. CDR3 length: 14 residues. CDR3 region: CASSTGRTNYGYTF. The CDR3 DNA is TGTGCCAGTAGTACCGGCCGGACTAACTATGGCTACACCTTC.

The DNA of the CDR3 is TGTGCCAGCAGTGAAAATCCGCAGGGAGGTGTACCCCTCCACTTT. Translating gives CASSENPQGGVPLHF. This chain connects TRBV6-1 to TRBJ1-6, with D perhaps TRBD1 (5 bases). V dropped 2 bases and J dropped 12 bases, with 17 bases sitting between them. This CDR3 has 15 residues. Germline CDR1 and CDR2: MNHNS and SASEGT.

The V call is TRBV10-3, the J call TRBJ1-1; D unresolved. The CDR3 length is 10 residues. V lost 11 bases, J lost 7 bases, and 11 bases lay in between. Germline loops: CDR1 ENHRY, CDR2 SYGVKD. CDR3: CAFRTDEAFF. The CDR3 DNA reads TGTGCCTTTAGGACGGATGAAGCTTTCTTT.

The chain uses TRBV10-2 and TRBJ1-1; D ambiguous. This CDR3 has 13 amino acids. Germline CDR1 WSHSY, CDR2 SAAADI. V dropped 6 bases and J dropped 1 base, with 9 bases sitting between them. The CDR3 sequence is CASRGGQNTEAFF. The CDR3 bases are TGCGCCAGCAGGGGAGGGCAGAACACTGAAGCTTTCTTT.

The chain links TRBV3-1 (or the pseudogene TRBV3-2) to TRBJ1-6, with no clear D. Per germline, CDR1 LGHDT and CDR2 YNNKEL (reference sequence). The CDR3 runs to 13 residues. Trimming pared 3 bases from V and 7 bases from J, leaving 7 bases between. CDR3 in DNA: TGTGCCAGCAGCCAGGAGCCAAATTCACCCCTCCACTTT. Protein product: CASSQEPNSPLHF.

This chain connects TRBV6-5 to TRBJ2-7; D not resolved. Germline V gene sequence: CDR1 MNHEY, CDR2 SVGAGI. The V and J ends lost 6 bases and 2 bases respectively, with 14 bases between them. This CDR3 spans 14 amino acids. CDR3 residues: CASRGPQVTYEQYF. The CDR3 DNA reads TGTGCCAGCAGGGGTCCTCAAGTAACCTACGAGCAGTACTTC.

V gene TRBV2 combines with J gene TRBJ2-3; 9 nucleotides line up with TRBD1. Germline-derived CDR1 and CDR2 are SNHLY and FYNNEI. This CDR3 is 16 amino acids long. J lost 9 bases, V lost 2 bases, and 12 bases had no gene match. CDR3 protein: CASSEQGTGRVRTQYF. The CDR3 DNA reads as TGTGCCAGCAGTGAACAAGGGACAGGGAGGGTAAGGACGCAGTATTTT.

The gene calls are TRBV7-2 and TRBJ2-1, with D possibly being TRBD2 (5 bases). V dropped 2 bases and J dropped 0 bases, with 8 bases sitting between them. Germline values: CDR1 SGHTA, CDR2 FQGNSA. The CDR3 is 15 residues long. The CDR3: CASSLMGSSYNEQFF. The CDR3 coding sequence is TGTGCCAGCAGCTTAATGGGGAGCTCCTACAATGAGCAGTTCTTC. Based on the CDR3 plus reference TRBV7-2 and TRBJ2-1, the full variable domain is GAGVSQSPSNKVTEKGKDVELRCDPISGHTALYWYRQSLGQGLEFLIYFQGNSAPDKSGLPSDRFSAERTGGSVSTLTIQRTQQEDSAVYLCASSLMGSSYNEQFFGPGTRLTVL.

CDR3 sequence reads: CASSLRQSQPQHF. Written as DNA, the CDR3 is TGTGCCAGCAGCTTAAGGCAGTCTCAGCCCCAGCATTTT. The chain has TRBV7-9 and TRBJ1-5, with unresolved D. From germline, CDR1 is SEHNR and CDR2 FQNEAQ (reference sequence). The CDR3 spans 13 residues. Trimming removed 2 bases from V and 6 bases from J, with 8 bases in between.

V gene TRBV7-9 combines with J gene TRBJ2-1, with 12 bases fitting TRBD2. From germline, CDR1 is SEHNR and CDR2 FQNEAQ (reference sequence). The J segment lost 9 bases and the V segment lost 2 bases, leaving 8 bases of the junction unmatched. The CDR3 is 16 residues long. The CDR3 DNA reads as TGTGCCAGCAGCTTAACTCTAGCGGGGGGGCCGGGTGAGCAGTTCTTC. Translation: CASSLTLAGGPGEQFF.

The chain uses TRBV19 and TRBJ1-3, with 10 bases matching TRBD1. This CDR3 comprises 18 residues. After removal of 3 bases from V and 1 base from J, the junction contained 9 bases not matched to a gene. CDR1 is LNHDA, CDR2 SQIVND, per germline (reference sequence). The DNA for the CDR3 is TGTGCCAGTAGTATGACAGGGGGCTACTCGGCATCTGGAAACACCATATATTTT. Translation gives CASSMTGGYSASGNTIYF. The full variable domain, its missing parts supplied by reference TRBV19 and TRBJ1-3, is DGGITQSPKYLFRKEGQNVTLSCEQNLNHDAMYWYRQDPGQGLRLIYYSQIVNDFQKGDIAEGYSVSREKKESFPLTVTSAQKNPTAFYLCASSMTGGYSASGNTIYFGEGSWLTVV.

The CDR3 loop reads CASSQVPIPSGPYNEQFF. The CDR3 region has the DNA TGCGCCAGCAGCCAAGTTCCTATACCTAGCGGGCCCTACAATGAGCAGTTCTTC. The chain carries TRBV4-1 and TRBJ2-1, with 8 bases fitting TRBD2. CDR1 MGHRA and CDR2 YSYEKL come from the germline V gene. With V trimmed by 1 base and J by 2 bases, 10 bases remained unmatched. The CDR3 is 18 residues long.

This chain uses TRBV9 with TRBJ2-5, with 7 bases matching TRBD2. The CDR3 loop spans 17 amino acids. The V gene end was trimmed by 0 bases and the J gene end by 0 bases; junction bases not matched to a gene: 8. Per germline, CDR1 SGDLS and CDR2 YYNGEE. The CDR3 loop reads CASSVGFNGGNQETQYF. The CDR3 DNA is TGTGCCAGCAGCGTAGGGTTTAACGGGGGGAACCAAGAGACCCAGTACTTC.

The chain has TRBV5-1 and TRBJ2-2, with 9 bases aligning to TRBD1. V shed 1 base, J shed 6 bases, and the junction held 1 base outside the gene matches. The CDR3 totals 14 residues. Per the germline V gene, CDR1 is SGHRS and CDR2 is YFSETQ. CDR3 sequence reads: CASSLTGGPGELFF. The CDR3 nucleotides read TGCGCCAGCAGCTTGACAGGGGGCCCCGGGGAGCTGTTTTTT.

The chain couples TRBV11-1 to TRBJ1-1, with a weak D call TRBD1 (5 bases). This CDR3 region has 15 residues. CDR1 SGHAT and CDR2 FQDESV come from the germline V gene (reference sequence). V lost 2 bases and J lost 4, with 14 bases in between. The CDR3 coding sequence is TGTGCCAGCAGCTTAATCCGGGGGGGAATCACTGAAGCTTTCTTT. This codes for CASSLIRGGITEAFF.

The CDR3 protein is CASSLGGTGGREKLFF. For the CDR3, the DNA is TGTGCCAGCAGCTTGGGAGGGACAGGGGGCCGCGAAAAACTGTTTTTT. This sequence joins TRBV5-5 and TRBJ1-4; 12 bases align to TRBD1. The CDR3 sequence is 16 residues long. Trimming cost V 0 bases and J 8 bases; bases outside gene matches: 5. Germline lookup yields CDR1 SGHKS and CDR2 YYEKEE (reference sequence).

This clone was recorded once. This sequence joins TRBV28 and TRBJ2-3; D possibly corresponds to TRBD1 (6 bases). V was trimmed by 8 bases and J by 1 base, leaving 10 bases between them. The germline gives CDR1 MDHEN, CDR2 SYDVKM. The CDR3 consists of 13 residues. The CDR3 is CASGSGGTDTQYF. For the CDR3, the DNA is TGTGCCAGCGGGTCAGGGGGCACAGATACGCAGTATTTT.

The V call is TRBV3-1 (or the pseudogene TRBV3-2), the J call TRBJ1-4; D remains ambiguous. CDR3 length equals 11 residues. The ends were cut back, 8 bases at V and 8 bases at J, with 9 bases in the middle. Germline V gene sequence: CDR1 LGHDT, CDR2 YNNKEL (reference sequence). CDR3 loop: CASARGEKLFF. The CDR3 DNA reads as TGTGCCAGCGCTCGTGGGGAAAAACTGTTTTTT.